A single sample gave rise to the 2 T cell receptor beta chains below, sequenced in a study of blood T cell repertoires in COVID-19 (dated by TCRdb to 2020 to 2021). Library preparation employed the immunoSEQ multiplex PCR assay. Not all clones reach the TCRdb copy of this immuneACCESS table, which keeps in-frame sequences only. Checked studies attribute under half of the gap to unresolved V genes and leave the rest unexplained. This sample gives about 120,000 clones in total; approximately 88% of them show up just once. Of the sample, 10% falls within the top ten clones. Sequenced sample: peripheral blood. These receptors all stem from a man aged 50 or older with acute or convalescent COVID-19.

The rearrangement joins TRBV14 to TRBJ1-2; D ambiguous. Germline V lookup: CDR1 SGHDN, CDR2 FVKESK. V dropped 3 bases and J dropped 3 bases, with 8 bases sitting between them. This CDR3 is built from 13 residues. The CDR3 is CASSHRVDYGYTF. The DNA for the CDR3 is TGTGCCAGCAGCCATCGGGTGGACTATGGCTACACCTTC.

The CDR3 coding sequence is TGTGCCACCAGCCCGCGCGGACTAGCGCCACAAGAGACCCAGTACTTC. Its protein is CATSPRGLAPQETQYF. The rearrangement joins TRBV15 to TRBJ2-5, with 9 positions matching TRBD2. The CDR3 totals 16 residues. Germline V gives CDR1 LNHNV, CDR2 YYDKDF (reference sequence). The junction had 9 bases not matched to a gene; V was cut back by 5 bases and J by 2 bases.